Each of the 32 T cell receptor beta chains below was sequenced from the same sample in a study of radiotherapy plus CTLA-4 blockade in lung cancer (dated by TCRdb to between 2018 and 2020). Receptors were amplified or captured by the immunoSEQ multiplex PCR assay. As stored in TCRdb, this immuneACCESS dataset retains in-frame rearrangements with V and J assigned. A fraction of the clones does not appear; measured against another copy, unresolved V genes explain less than half of the discrepancy, and the remainder lacks a known reason. This sample lists about 77,000 clones; less than 85% were detected once. More than 7.5% of the sample rests with the top ten. The sample consisted of peripheral blood, taken from a patient treated with radiotherapy plus ipilimumab. These receptor sequences come from a human donor with non-small cell lung cancer whose response to radiotherapy plus ipilimumab could not be evaluated.

V and J are TRBV11-2 and TRBJ1-2, with D uncertain. Trimming took 1 base from V and 2 from J, leaving 5 bases between them. The CDR3 sequence is 13 residues long. CDR1 is SGHAT and CDR2 is FQNNGV in the germline V gene. In nucleotides, the CDR3 is TGTGCCAGCAGCTTAGTAGTGAACTATGGCTACACCTTC. Its translation is CASSLVVNYGYTF. The complete variable domain, with remaining parts taken from reference TRBV11-2 and TRBJ1-2, reads EAGVAQSPRYKIIEKRQSVAFWCNPISGHATLYWYQQILGQGPKLLIQFQNNGVVDDSQLPKDRFSAERLKGVDSTLKIQPAKLEDSAVYLCASSLVVNYGYTFGSGTRLTVV.

This clone was counted a few times. V and J are TRBV4-3 and TRBJ1-1; D gene unclear. Germline CDR1 and CDR2: LGHNA and YSLEER. The CDR3 is 13 residues long. V was trimmed by 1 base and J by 1 base, leaving 4 bases between them. The CDR3 is CASSQVENTEAFF. In DNA, the CDR3 is TGCGCCAGCAGCCAAGTAGAGAACACTGAAGCTTTCTTT.

The rearrangement uses TRBV5-1 and TRBJ2-2, with unresolved D. This CDR3 is 16 amino acids long. The germline V and J ends were trimmed by 0 bases and 6 bases, with 15 bases remaining between them. CDR1 is SGHRS and CDR2 is YFSETQ in the germline V gene. DNA of the CDR3: TGCGCCAGCAGCTTGGTCCCCAGACTCAACGCCGGGGAGCTGTTTTTT. This translates into CASSLVPRLNAGELFF.

The chain uses TRBV21-1 and TRBJ2-4; the table's D gene call, TRBD2, was not cross checked with the DNA. TRBV21-1 is labeled a pseudogene. This CDR3 is 17 amino acids long. CDR3 loop: CASRKAVVTIAKNIQYF. CDR3 nucleotide sequence: TGTGCCAGCAGGAAAGCGGTTGTCACTATAGCCAAAAACATTCAGTACTTC.

The chain links TRBV7-6 to TRBJ2-5; 13 positions match TRBD2. Germline CDR1 and CDR2: SGHVS and FNYEAQ. The CDR3 contains 17 residues. V was pared by 5 bases and J by 4 bases, with 10 bases of the junction left unmatched. CDR3 region: CASSAQLAGGLGETQYF. The CDR3 region has the DNA TGTGCCAGCAGCGCCCAACTAGCGGGGGGGCTGGGAGAGACCCAGTACTTC.

This clone was observed a single time. This chain links TRBV5-8 with TRBJ2-5, with TRBD1 matching over 12 bases. Germline V gene sequence: CDR1 SGHTS, CDR2 YDEGEE. After removal of 2 bases from V and 5 bases from J, the junction contained 7 bases not matched to a gene. The CDR3 has 16 amino acids. The CDR3 nucleotides are TGTGCCAGCAGCTTATACGGGACAGGGGGCGGCGAGACCCAGTACTTC. Translating it yields CASSLYGTGGGETQYF.

The chain carries TRBV7-3 and TRBJ2-1; 8 bases match TRBD2. Trimming at V came to 5 bases and at J to 6 bases, leaving 9 bases not matched to a gene. Germline CDR1 and CDR2: SGHTA and FQGTGA. There are 15 residues in the CDR3. CDR3 sequence (DNA): TGTGCCAGCAGCGTTGGGACTAGTTCTCGCAATGAGCAGTTCTTC. As protein: CASSVGTSSRNEQFF.

With respect to this clone: At one end the junction does not follow the germline gene, possibly because of a read error. The J gene is TRBJ2-7, the V gene TRBV4-1; 7 bases line up with TRBD2. Germline CDR1 is MGHRA and CDR2 is YSYEKL. This CDR3 comprises 13 residues. The DNA for the CDR3 is TGTGCCACGATGGGGGGGGTCGGCTACGAGCAGTACTTC. This encodes CATMGGVGYEQYF.

This clone was counted a few times. This chain links TRBV15 with TRBJ2-3, with 10 bases that match TRBD2. V gave up 1 base and J gave up 6 bases; unmatched junction bases: 4. This CDR3 has 15 residues. Germline CDR1 LNHNV, CDR2 YYDKDF (reference sequence). CDR3 coding DNA: TGTGCCACCAGCAGAGCTAGCGGGGGCCAGGATACGCAGTATTTT. This sequence encodes CATSRASGGQDTQYF.

The chain carries TRBV28 and TRBJ1-6; D is undetermined. CDR1 is MDHEN, CDR2 SYDVKM, per germline. The CDR3 extends over 11 amino acids. Trimming took 5 bases from V and 10 from J, leaving 6 bases between them. The DNA for the CDR3 is TGTGCCAGCAGTAGCGGGTCACCCCTCCACTTT. Encoded protein: CASSSGSPLHF. The full variable domain, with the rest looked up from reference TRBV28 and TRBJ1-6, is DVKVTQSSRYLVKRTGEKVFLECVQDMDHENMFWYRQDPGLGLRLIYFSYDVKMKEKGDIPEGYSVSREKKERFSLILESASTNQTSMYLCASSSGSPLHFGNGTRLTVT.

This clone was detected a few times. The chain links TRBV9 to TRBJ1-1, with TRBD1 matching 7 bases. The J segment lost 3 bases and the V segment lost 0 bases, leaving 5 bases of the junction unmatched. Germline V gene sequence: CDR1 SGDLS, CDR2 YYNGEE. The CDR3 contains 15 residues. The CDR3 nucleotides are TGTGCCAGCAGCGTAGGTTGGGGGACAGACACTGAAGCTTTCTTT. It is translated as CASSVGWGTDTEAFF.

The chain employs TRBV28 and TRBJ2-7, with 8 bases matching TRBD1. Germline V gives CDR1 MDHEN, CDR2 SYDVKM. V lost 5 bases, J lost 6 bases, and 12 bases stayed unmatched. CDR3 length: 15 amino acids. The CDR3 nucleotides are TGTGCCAGCAGTCCCCTGGACAGGGAGGAGGCCGAGCAGTACTTC. It yields the protein CASSPLDREEAEQYF.

This sequence joins TRBV5-1 and TRBJ2-3, with D possibly being TRBD1 (5 bases). This CDR3 region has 17 residues. Per germline, CDR1 SGHRS and CDR2 YFSETQ. The V end lost 3 bases, the J end lost 0 bases, and 17 bases lay between the germline ends. For the CDR3, the DNA is TGCGCCAGCAGCTCCCAACCGCTAGGGGTTAGCACAGATACGCAGTATTTT. The encoded protein is CASSSQPLGVSTDTQYF.

The table lists this clone with a count of one. The chain combines TRBV6-5 with TRBJ2-5; TRBD1 might be the D (5 bases). The DNA end is more similar to TRBJ2-7, so the J call may be wrong. The V gene's germline CDR1 is MNHEY and CDR2 SVGAGI. CDR3 length equals 12 residues. CDR3 bases: TGTGCCAGCAGAACGGACATCTACGAGCAGTACTTC. This translates into CASRTDIYEQYF.

This chain connects TRBV4-1 to TRBJ2-4, with D tentatively TRBD2 (6 bases). CDR1 is MGHRA and CDR2 is YSYEKL in the germline V gene. V gave up 0 bases and J gave up 6 bases, with 9 bases separating them. This CDR3 contains 14 residues. CDR3 coding DNA: TGCGCCAGCAGCCAAGATCGGGGACTAAACATTCAGTACTTC. Translation: CASSQDRGLNIQYF.

The chain recombines TRBV2 with TRBJ2-7, with D unclear. The CDR3 runs to 12 residues. Germline CDR1 SNHLY, CDR2 FYNNEI. The V end lost 5 bases, the J end lost 7 bases, and 12 bases lay between the germline ends. The CDR3 is CASSTELWEQYF. The CDR3 coding sequence is TGTGCCAGCAGTACTGAACTCTGGGAGCAGTACTTC.

V and J are TRBV9 and TRBJ2-2, with TRBD1 as a possible D gene (8 bases). This CDR3 has 17 residues. In germline, CDR1 is SGDLS, CDR2 YYNGEE. V gave up 4 bases and J gave up 9 bases, with 25 bases separating them. For the CDR3, the DNA is TGTGCCAGCAGCATTAGGGGGGGAGGACAGGGCGAGAGGGAGCTGTTTTTT. Translating gives CASSIRGGGQGERELFF. Supplemented by reference TRBV9 and TRBJ2-2, the full variable domain reads DSGVTQTPKHLITATGQRVTLRCSPRSGDLSVYWYQQSLDQGLQFLIQYYNGEERAKGNILERFSAQQFPDLHSELNLSSLELGDSALYFCASSIRGGGQGERELFFGEGSRLTVL.

The chain combines TRBV9 with TRBJ2-7; 14 bases match TRBD2. Germline V gene lookup returns CDR1 SGDLS and CDR2 YYNGEE. This CDR3 spans 15 amino acids. After removal of 4 bases from V and 5 bases from J, the junction contained 5 bases not matched to a gene. The CDR3 coding sequence is TGTGCCAGCAGCAAGACTAGCGGGGGGGCCCACGAGCAGTACTTC. It specifies CASSKTSGGAHEQYF.

The CDR3 sequence: CASSQDRTSGDYEQYF. The CDR3 bases are TGCGCCAGCAGCCAAGATCGGACTAGCGGGGACTACGAGCAGTACTTC. The J gene is TRBJ2-7, the V gene TRBV4-3, with 12 bases identical to TRBD2. V shed 0 bases, J shed 3 bases, and the junction held 3 bases outside the gene matches. This CDR3 has 16 amino acids. Germline CDR1 is LGHNA and CDR2 is YSLEER.

A few counts support this clone. The chain joins TRBV7-8 to TRBJ1-1, with D possibly TRBD1 on 6 matching bases. Trimming pared 1 base from V and 2 bases from J, leaving 8 bases between. The CDR3 has 14 amino acids. The germline V gene encodes CDR1 SGHVS and CDR2 FQNEAQ. The DNA of the CDR3 is TGTGCCAGCAGCTTAGGAGGGGGTAACACTGAAGCTTTCTTT. Its translation is CASSLGGGNTEAFF.

The chain has TRBV7-6 and TRBJ2-3; 11 bases are shared with TRBD2. The junction had 11 bases not matched to a gene; V was cut back by 6 bases and J by 6 bases. Germline CDR1 is SGHVS and CDR2 is FNYEAQ. The CDR3 is 16 residues long. Here the CDR3 reads CASSDTGTSGPDTQYF. In nucleotides, the CDR3 is TGTGCCAGCAGTGACACCGGGACTAGCGGTCCCGATACGCAGTATTTT.

The gene calls are TRBV5-1 and TRBJ2-1; 11 nucleotides agree with TRBD1. CDR1 is SGHRS, CDR2 YFSETQ, per germline. Trimming cost V 1 base and J 6 bases; bases outside gene matches: 15. This CDR3 contains 19 residues. The CDR3 DNA reads TGCGCCAGCAGCTTGAATGGGGATCTTTACGGGACAGGGGGCAATGAGCAGTTCTTC. This translates into CASSLNGDLYGTGGNEQFF.

This chain links TRBV6-6 with TRBJ2-5, with 10 bases matching TRBD1. Trimming cost V 2 bases and J 4 bases; bases outside gene matches: 7. Looked up from germline, CDR1 is MNHNY and CDR2 is SVGAGI (reference sequence). The CDR3 spans 16 residues. DNA of the CDR3: TGTGCCAGCAGTTACCCCGGGACAGGGGCTTCAGAGACCCAGTACTTC. Amino acids: CASSYPGTGASETQYF.

The rearrangement uses TRBV4-2 and TRBJ1-2; TRBD1 might be the D (5 bases). Germline assignment: CDR1 LGHNA and CDR2 YNFKEQ. Trimming left V 0 bases short and J 6 bases short, with 14 bases between. This CDR3 is built from 15 residues. The CDR3 region has the DNA TGTGCCAGCAGCCAAGATCGGGGCAGGGAGGATGGCTACACCTTC. Its translation: CASSQDRGREDGYTF.

J is TRBJ1-1 and V is TRBV7-9; 7 nucleotides align to TRBD1. Germline assignment: CDR1 SEHNR and CDR2 FQNEAQ (reference sequence). The CDR3 consists of 16 residues. Losses at the gene ends were 4 bases for V and 3 bases for J; bases not matched to a gene: 11. The CDR3 DNA sequence: TGTGCCAGCAGCTCACTCGCCCCCAGGGGGGACACTGAAGCTTTCTTT. It codes for CASSSLAPRGDTEAFF.

This clone has just a few counts. The CDR3 reads CASSSPSGGNEQFF. For the CDR3, the DNA is TGTGCCAGTAGTAGCCCTAGCGGGGGCAATGAGCAGTTCTTC. The genes are TRBV19 and TRBJ2-1, with 10 bases lining up with TRBD2. The J segment lost 6 bases and the V segment lost 4 bases, leaving 3 bases of the junction unmatched. The CDR3 spans 14 residues. Germline values: CDR1 LNHDA, CDR2 SQIVND (reference sequence). The full variable domain, rest sourced from reference TRBV19 and TRBJ2-1, is DGGITQSPKYLFRKEGQNVTLSCEQNLNHDAMYWYRQDPGQGLRLIYYSQIVNDFQKGDIAEGYSVSREKKESFPLTVTSAQKNPTAFYLCASSSPSGGNEQFFGPGTRLTVL.

The chain joins TRBV5-5 to TRBJ2-5; perhaps TRBD1 as D (5 bases). The CDR3 is made up of 12 amino acids. Looked up from germline, CDR1 is SGHKS and CDR2 is YYEKEE (reference sequence). The V gene lost 6 bases and the J gene lost 4 bases, with 10 bases spanning the gap. The CDR3 loop is CASTQVGETQYF. The DNA for the CDR3 is TGTGCCAGCACACAGGTCGGAGAGACCCAGTACTTC.

This clone was seen only a few times. V gene TRBV7-9 combines with J gene TRBJ2-7; 7 positions agree with TRBD1. In germline, CDR1 is SEHNR, CDR2 FQNEAQ (reference sequence). V shed 2 bases and J 1 base; nucleotides not matched to a gene: 5. The CDR3 runs 15 residues. CDR3 coding DNA: TGTGCCAGCAGCTTATCGGGACAGAGATCCTACGAGCAGTACTTC. As protein: CASSLSGQRSYEQYF.

V is TRBV6-6 and J is TRBJ1-5; the D gene is possibly TRBD1 (6 bases). With 2 bases removed from V and 7 bases from J, the gap between germline ends came to 9 bases. CDR3 length: 13 amino acids. CDR1 is MNHNY, CDR2 SVGAGI, per germline (reference sequence). The CDR3 sequence is CASSYGGRQPQHF. Here the CDR3 DNA reads TGTGCCAGCAGTTACGGGGGCAGGCAGCCCCAGCATTTT.

The V gene is TRBV6-5, the J gene TRBJ1-2; maybe TRBD1 (5 bases). The length of the CDR3 is 15 residues. Germline CDR1 reads MNHEY; CDR2 reads SVGAGI. V dropped 0 bases and J dropped 5 bases, with 13 bases sitting between them. In DNA form, the CDR3 reads TGTGCCAGCAGTTACTCCACAGGCCCAGGTTATGGCTACACCTTC. Its translation: CASSYSTGPGYGYTF.

The rearrangement joins TRBV7-9 to TRBJ2-7; TRBD1 aligns across 9 bases. CDR3 length: 15 amino acids. Germline V gene lookup returns CDR1 SEHNR and CDR2 FQNEAQ (reference sequence). Unmatched junction bases numbered 6, after V lost 3 bases and J lost 3 bases. In DNA, the CDR3 is TGTGCCAGCAGCTTGCCAAACAGGGGGCTCTACGAGCAGTACTTC. It translates to CASSLPNRGLYEQYF.

With respect to this clone: Within the sample, other DNA sequences also encode this same CDR3. This chain links TRBV5-4 with TRBJ1-4; 9 nucleotides align to TRBD1. CDR3 length: 15 residues. Germline V gives CDR1 SGHNT, CDR2 YYREEE (reference sequence). The V gene end was trimmed by 4 bases and the J gene end by 5 bases; junction bases not matched to a gene: 6. The CDR3 DNA sequence: TGTGCCAGCAGCAGTCGACAGGGGGGGAATGAAAAACTGTTTTTT. Translation: CASSSRQGGNEKLFF.